This T cell receptor (beta chain) derives from a study of spatial heterogeneity in lung cancer. Across the whole study: Detection consistently yielded more beta chains than alpha chains. Unique TCR and UMI combinations averaged more than ten appearances each in raw reads.

The germline V and J ends were trimmed by 5 bases and 8 bases, with 13 bases remaining between them. The CDR3 length is 13 residues. CDR1 SGHTA and CDR2 FQGTGA come from the germline V gene. Described time point: sample taken at primary tumor resection. Frozen PBMC, nontumor lung or tumor provided whole RNA, which was sequenced unsorted. On each TCR cDNA molecule, a unique molecular identifier was present. TCRdb ran MiXCR on the 5' RACE reads and lists one entry per CDR3 protein. There are tens of thousands of distinct CDR3 sequences in the sample; roughly 13% occur only once, and about 55% lies in the top ten. This clonotype was seen many times.

The receptor's source is a male donor with early-stage non-small cell lung cancer. The sequences come from PBMCs, collected at surgery. This chain uses TRBV7-3 with TRBJ2-1, with D possibly matching TRBD2 (5 bases). The CDR3 region has the DNA TGTGCCAGCAGCCCATGGCGGGCCGATGAGCAGTTCTTC. It encodes CASSPWRADEQFF.